Each of the 30 T cell receptor beta chains below was sequenced from the same sample in a study of T cell responses to AZD1222 COVID-19 vaccine. TCRdb's table, derived via immunoSEQ multiplex PCR, lists solely in-frame clones and lacks some. The sample lists about 130,000 clones, over 85% occurring once. This specimen consisted of peripheral blood, obtained on day 0 of AZD1222 vaccination. The origin of the receptors is an adult in good health.

The chain joins TRBV5-6 to TRBJ1-6, with D tentatively TRBD1 (5 bases). The V gene lost 1 base and the J gene lost 2 bases, with 7 bases spanning the gap. This CDR3 has 15 amino acids. The germline CDR1 and CDR2 sequences are SGHDT and YYEEEE. The CDR3 sequence: CASSLQGTYNSPLHF. The DNA for the CDR3 is TGTGCCAGCAGCTTGCAGGGCACCTATAATTCACCCCTCCACTTT.

The V and J genes are TRBV4-1 and TRBJ2-1, with 8 bases matching TRBD2. The CDR3 sequence is 17 residues long. Germline CDR1 is MGHRA and CDR2 is YSYEKL. Trimming took 0 bases from V and 3 from J; bases not matched to a gene: 7. This CDR3 is CASSQDIAGGNYNEQFF. CDR3 nucleotide sequence: TGCGCCAGCAGCCAAGACATTGCGGGAGGAAACTACAATGAGCAGTTCTTC.

This chain connects TRBV15 to TRBJ1-1, with 9 nucleotides matching TRBD1. This CDR3 has 15 residues. Germline V gene sequence: CDR1 LNHNV, CDR2 YYDKDF (reference sequence). V dropped 1 base and J dropped 4; count of bases not matched to a gene: 4. CDR3 nucleotide sequence: TGTGCCACCAGCAGAGTACAGGGGGCAGGCACTGAAGCTTTCTTT. Its protein is CATSRVQGAGTEAFF. The full variable domain, rest sourced from reference TRBV15 and TRBJ1-1, is DAMVIQNPRYQVTQFGKPVTLSCSQTLNHNVMYWYQQKSSQAPKLLFHYYDKDFNNEADTPDNFQSRRPNTSFCFLDIRSPGLGDTAMYLCATSRVQGAGTEAFFGQGTRLTVV.

This clone has only one observation. V is TRBV9 and J is TRBJ2-7; no reliable D call. V lost 4 bases and J 3 bases, leaving 14 bases between the germline ends. The CDR3 is 14 amino acids. Germline CDR1 is SGDLS and CDR2 is YYNGEE. The CDR3 reads CASSPKVPGYEQYF. CDR3 DNA: TGTGCCAGCAGCCCCAAGGTTCCGGGCTACGAGCAGTACTTC.

The chain links TRBV7-9 to TRBJ2-7; D uncertain. The CDR3 covers 14 residues. Germline V lookup: CDR1 SEHNR, CDR2 FQNEAQ (reference sequence). Trimming removed 5 bases from V and 2 bases from J, with 13 bases in between. Here the CDR3 DNA reads TGTGCCAGCAGCGATAAGGGAAGGCCCTACGAGCAGTACTTC. Translating gives CASSDKGRPYEQYF.

In its sample, this clone was seen once. The chain links TRBV10-3 to TRBJ1-2; perhaps TRBD1 as D (6 bases). V was cut by 4 bases and J by 2 bases, with 17 bases left in between. Germline CDR1 ENHRY, CDR2 SYGVKD. This CDR3 region has 16 residues. This CDR3 reads CAISGSMTGPNYGYTF. The CDR3, as DNA: TGTGCCATCAGTGGATCCATGACAGGACCCAACTATGGCTACACCTTC.

V gene TRBV15 combines with J gene TRBJ1-1, with no clear D. Trimming stripped 6 bases from V and 7 bases from J, with 12 bases between. CDR1 and CDR2 from the germline V gene are LNHNV and YYDKDF (reference sequence). There are 12 residues in the CDR3. The CDR3 reads CATSKYRGEAFF. Here the CDR3 DNA reads TGTGCCACCAGTAAATATAGAGGTGAAGCTTTCTTT.

The J gene is TRBJ2-7, the V gene TRBV30; a weak D match, TRBD1 (5 bases). CDR3 length: 13 amino acids. Deletions cut 0 bases from V and 2 bases from J, with 8 bases between. CDR1 GTSNPN and CDR2 SVGIG come from the germline V gene (reference sequence). The CDR3 spells CAWSVQVTYEQYF. DNA of the CDR3: TGTGCCTGGAGTGTACAGGTGACCTACGAGCAGTACTTC.

This chain links TRBV5-1 with TRBJ2-2, with D unresolved. The germline V gene encodes CDR1 SGHRS and CDR2 YFSETQ. The CDR3 totals 12 residues. The V end lost 1 base, the J end lost 7 bases, and 5 bases lay between the germline ends. The CDR3: CASSLTGGELFF. As DNA, the CDR3 is TGCGCCAGCAGCTTGACGGGCGGGGAGCTGTTTTTT.

The rearrangement links TRBV28 to TRBJ1-6, with D perhaps matching TRBD1 (5 bases). The length of the CDR3 is 16 residues. V was cut by 6 bases and J by 0 bases, with 12 bases left in between. The germline gives CDR1 MDHEN, CDR2 SYDVKM. In DNA form, the CDR3 reads TGTGCCAGCAGAGTTCCAGGGAGCTCCTATAATTCACCCCTCCACTTT. It translates to CASRVPGSSYNSPLHF.

The gene calls are TRBV4-1 and TRBJ2-7, with D maybe TRBD2 (6 bases). Deletions cut 7 bases from V and 4 bases from J, with 29 bases between. CDR3 size: 18 residues. Per germline, CDR1 MGHRA and CDR2 YSYEKL. Here the CDR3 reads CASIPPGGPAGPLYEQYF. CDR3 nucleotides: TGCGCCAGCATCCCGCCAGGAGGGCCGGCGGGTCCCCTTTACGAGCAGTACTTC.

The chain is built from TRBV7-2 and TRBJ2-1; D call uncertain. Per germline, CDR1 SGHTA and CDR2 FQGNSA. Trimming shortened V by 1 base and J by 7 bases, and 5 bases separated the two germline ends. This CDR3 is built from 12 residues. The CDR3 region has the DNA TGTGCCAGCAGCTTAGACGGGAATGAGCAGTTCTTC. Encoded protein: CASSLDGNEQFF.

The chain recombines TRBV9 with TRBJ2-5; 8 nucleotides match TRBD2. The CDR3 spans 16 residues. Trimming cost V 0 bases and J 0 bases; bases outside gene matches: 4. Per germline, CDR1 SGDLS and CDR2 YYNGEE. The CDR3: CASSVDSGVNQETQYF. The CDR3 coding sequence is TGTGCCAGCAGCGTAGATAGCGGGGTAAACCAAGAGACCCAGTACTTC.

V is TRBV7-3 and J is TRBJ1-1; D is possibly TRBD1 (6 bases). Germline V lookup: CDR1 SGHTA, CDR2 FQGTGA. Trimming removed 4 bases at V and 1 base at J, with 19 bases between. CDR3 size: 17 residues. The CDR3 is CASSSPRDKGPNTEAFF. CDR3 in DNA: TGTGCCAGCAGCTCACCCCGGGACAAGGGGCCGAACACTGAAGCTTTCTTT.

This chain uses TRBV5-1 with TRBJ1-3, with D possibly being TRBD1 (5 bases). The germline V gene has CDR1 SGHRS and CDR2 YFSETQ. V was trimmed by 0 bases and J by 0 bases, leaving 10 bases between them. This CDR3 is built from 16 residues. The CDR3 loop reads CASSLADSGSGNTIYF. Here the CDR3 DNA reads TGCGCCAGCAGCTTGGCCGACAGCGGCTCTGGAAACACCATATATTTT. The full variable domain, completed using reference TRBV5-1 and TRBJ1-3, is KAGVTQTPRYLIKTRGQQVTLSCSPISGHRSVSWYQQTPGQGLQFLFEYFSETQRNKGNFPGRFSGRQFSNSRSEMNVSTLELGDSALYLCASSLADSGSGNTIYFGEGSWLTVV.

The chain joins TRBV5-1 to TRBJ1-1; D gene unclear. V lost 7 bases, J lost 0 bases, and 10 bases lay in between. Germline loops: CDR1 SGHRS, CDR2 YFSETQ. The CDR3 runs 13 residues. CDR3 loop: CASGSIVNTEAFF. CDR3 nucleotides: TGCGCCAGCGGATCAATCGTGAACACTGAAGCTTTCTTT.

V gene TRBV5-1 combines with J gene TRBJ1-6, with 7 bases identical to TRBD1. Trimming removed 0 bases from V and 0 bases from J; junction bases left unmatched: 3. CDR1 SGHRS and CDR2 YFSETQ come from the germline V gene. This CDR3 comprises 17 residues. The CDR3 DNA follows: TGCGCCAGCAGCTTGGGACAGGGTCTCTCCTATAATTCACCCCTCCACTTT. Amino acid sequence: CASSLGQGLSYNSPLHF.

This clone was detected only once. The chain is built from TRBV5-5 and TRBJ2-1, with 7 bases that match TRBD1. With V trimmed by 0 bases and J by 3 bases, 3 bases remained unmatched. Germline V lookup: CDR1 SGHKS, CDR2 YYEKEE (reference sequence). The CDR3 loop spans 15 amino acids. The CDR3 sequence: CASSLGDRNYNEQFF. The CDR3 DNA reads TGTGCCAGCAGCTTGGGGGACAGAAACTACAATGAGCAGTTCTTC.

The rearrangement uses TRBV5-1 and TRBJ1-1; weak D call: TRBD1 (6 bases). The CDR3 consists of 13 residues. V lost 3 bases and J 0 bases, leaving 6 bases between the germline ends. Germline CDR1 reads SGHRS; CDR2 reads YFSETQ. Here the CDR3 DNA reads TGCGCCAGCAGCTGGGGGCTGAACACTGAAGCTTTCTTT. Amino acids: CASSWGLNTEAFF.

This chain uses TRBV30 with TRBJ1-2, with unresolved D. Germline V gene sequence: CDR1 GTSNPN, CDR2 SVGIG (reference sequence). The CDR3 has 11 residues. The ends were cut back, 5 bases at V and 8 bases at J, with 12 bases in the middle. The CDR3 reads CAWRMRLGYTF. In nucleotides, the CDR3 is TGTGCCTGGCGAATGCGGTTAGGCTACACCTTC.

This chain uses TRBV29-1 with TRBJ2-3; TRBD2 matches at 7 bases. From germline, CDR1 is SQVTM and CDR2 ANQGSEA. The length of the CDR3 is 16 residues. The V gene end was trimmed by 6 bases and the J gene end by 5 bases; junction bases not matched to a gene: 17. This CDR3 is CSVVLLRTRVGDTQYF. The CDR3 DNA reads as TGCAGCGTGGTCCTTCTTAGGACTAGAGTAGGAGATACGCAGTATTTT.

This rearrangement joins TRBV9 to TRBJ2-2, with unresolved D. This CDR3 contains 14 residues. From germline, CDR1 is SGDLS and CDR2 YYNGEE. V lost 0 bases and J lost 3, with 6 bases in between. The CDR3 bases are TGTGCCAGCAGCGTAGACCGGGACACCGGGGAGCTGTTTTTT. Translating gives CASSVDRDTGELFF.

The CDR3 is CASSHLLLSGANVLTF. In DNA form, the CDR3 reads TGCGCCAGCAGTCACCTACTTCTCTCTGGGGCCAACGTCCTGACTTTC. The gene calls are TRBV23-1 and TRBJ2-6; D gene uncertain. TRBV23-1 is an open reading frame whose function is uncertain. V lost 3 bases and J lost 0, with 9 bases in between. CDR3 length: 16 residues.

The gene calls are TRBV25-1 and TRBJ1-6; tentative D call: TRBD1 (5 bases). V lost 4 bases and J 11 bases, leaving 18 bases between the germline ends. The V gene's germline CDR1 is MGHDK and CDR2 SYGVNS. This CDR3 has 15 amino acids. The CDR3 protein is CASSARDFLRPPLHF. CDR3 DNA: TGTGCCAGCAGTGCCCGGGACTTTCTTCGTCCACCCCTCCACTTT.

The V call is TRBV7-6, the J call TRBJ2-3, with no clear D. Trimming took off 1 base at V and 4 bases at J, with 15 bases between the two ends. This CDR3 is 16 amino acids long. Germline V gene lookup returns CDR1 SGHVS and CDR2 FNYEAQ. The CDR3 nucleotides are TGTGCCAGCAGCTTAGTAATGGCGCACGCGGCAGATACGCAGTATTTT. Translated: CASSLVMAHAADTQYF.

Worth noting for this clone: Distinct nucleotide sequences in the sample also encode this CDR3. The V call is TRBV6-5, the J call TRBJ1-5; 10 nucleotides match TRBD1. This CDR3 has 15 amino acids. The germline gives CDR1 MNHEY, CDR2 SVGAGI. The V and J ends lost 5 bases and 2 bases, in that order; junction bases with no gene match: 3. Written as DNA, the CDR3 is TGTGCCAGCAGTCCCGACAGGGGGCGCAATCAGCCCCAGCATTTT. Encoded protein: CASSPDRGRNQPQHF.

This chain joins TRBV5-4 and TRBJ2-1; TRBD1 aligns across 10 bases. Germline V gene data show CDR1 as SGHNT and CDR2 as YYREEE (reference sequence). This CDR3 has 15 residues. V was clipped by 6 bases and J by 0 bases; unmatched bases: 3. The CDR3 DNA is TGTGCCAGCACCCGGACAGGGGGCTCCTACAATGAGCAGTTCTTC. It encodes CASTRTGGSYNEQFF.

V gene TRBV6-2 or TRBV6-3 combines with J gene TRBJ2-1; 11 bases match TRBD2. Germline CDR1 reads MNHEY; CDR2 reads SVGEGT. J lost 0 bases, V lost 4 bases, and 11 bases had no gene match. CDR3 length: 19 amino acids. DNA for the CDR3: TGTGCCAGCAGTTGGGGGGGACTAGCGGCCCTAAGCTCCTACAATGAGCAGTTCTTC. Translation: CASSWGGLAALSSYNEQFF.

The V gene is TRBV5-6, the J gene TRBJ2-5, with D possibly being TRBD1 or TRBD2 (5 bases each). Germline V CDR1 and CDR2: SGHDT, YYEEEE. Trimming cost V 0 bases and J 3 bases, with 12 bases left between them. The CDR3 length is 15 residues. The CDR3 nucleotides are TGTGCCAGCAGCTTGGGGGCAGGGAGAGAAGAGACCCAGTACTTC. Amino acids: CASSLGAGREETQYF. The full variable domain, with the rest looked up from reference TRBV5-6 and TRBJ2-5, is DAGVTQSPTHLIKTRGQQVTLRCSPKSGHDTVSWYQQALGQGPQFIFQYYEEEERQRGNFPDRFSGHQFPNYSSELNVNALLLGDSALYLCASSLGAGREETQYFGPGTRLLVL.

The chain uses TRBV3-1 (or the pseudogene TRBV3-2) and TRBJ1-6; possible D gene TRBD1, 6 bases. Trimming left V 2 bases short and J 7 bases short, with 6 bases between. CDR1 is LGHDT, CDR2 YNNKEL, per germline (reference sequence). The CDR3 sequence is 13 residues long. This chain's CDR3 is CASSQQGNSPLHF. The CDR3 DNA sequence: TGTGCCAGCAGCCAACAGGGGAATTCACCCCTCCACTTT.